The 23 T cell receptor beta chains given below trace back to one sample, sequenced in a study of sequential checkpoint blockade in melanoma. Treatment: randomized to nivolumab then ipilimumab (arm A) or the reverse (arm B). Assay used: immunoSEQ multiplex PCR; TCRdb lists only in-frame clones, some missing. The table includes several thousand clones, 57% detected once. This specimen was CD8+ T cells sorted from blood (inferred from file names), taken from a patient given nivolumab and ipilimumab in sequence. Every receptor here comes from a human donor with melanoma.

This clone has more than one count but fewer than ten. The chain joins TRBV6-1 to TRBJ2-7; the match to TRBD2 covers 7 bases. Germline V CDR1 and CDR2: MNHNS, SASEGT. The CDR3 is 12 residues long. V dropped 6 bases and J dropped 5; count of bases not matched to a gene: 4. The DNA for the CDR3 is TGTGCCAGCAGGCTAGCGGTCGACGAGCAGTACTTC. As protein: CASRLAVDEQYF.

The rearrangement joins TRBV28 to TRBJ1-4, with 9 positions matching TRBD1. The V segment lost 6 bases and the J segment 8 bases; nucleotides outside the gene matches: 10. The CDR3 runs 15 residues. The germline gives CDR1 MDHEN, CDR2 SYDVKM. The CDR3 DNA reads TGTGCCAGCAGCCGCGACAGGGGGGTTCGAGAAAAACTGTTTTTT. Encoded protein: CASSRDRGVREKLFF.

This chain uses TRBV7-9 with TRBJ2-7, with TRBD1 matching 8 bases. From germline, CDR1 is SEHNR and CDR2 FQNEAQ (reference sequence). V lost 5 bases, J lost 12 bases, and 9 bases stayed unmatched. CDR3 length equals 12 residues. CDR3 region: CASSPQGDRMYF. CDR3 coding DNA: TGTGCCAGCAGCCCTCAGGGGGACAGGATGTACTTC.

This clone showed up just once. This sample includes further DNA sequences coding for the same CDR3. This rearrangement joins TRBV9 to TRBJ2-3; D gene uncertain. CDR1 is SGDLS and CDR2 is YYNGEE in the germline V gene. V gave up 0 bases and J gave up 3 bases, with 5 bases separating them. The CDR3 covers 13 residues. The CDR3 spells CASSVGGTDTQYF. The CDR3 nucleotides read TGTGCCAGCAGCGTAGGCGGTACAGATACGCAGTATTTT.

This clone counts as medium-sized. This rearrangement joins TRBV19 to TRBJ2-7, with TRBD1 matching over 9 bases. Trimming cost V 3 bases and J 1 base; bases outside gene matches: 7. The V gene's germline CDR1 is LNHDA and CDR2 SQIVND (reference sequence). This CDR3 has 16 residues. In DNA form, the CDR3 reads TGTGCCAGTAGTATGTCCCTGGGGACAGGGTCCTACGAGCAGTACTTC. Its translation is CASSMSLGTGSYEQYF.

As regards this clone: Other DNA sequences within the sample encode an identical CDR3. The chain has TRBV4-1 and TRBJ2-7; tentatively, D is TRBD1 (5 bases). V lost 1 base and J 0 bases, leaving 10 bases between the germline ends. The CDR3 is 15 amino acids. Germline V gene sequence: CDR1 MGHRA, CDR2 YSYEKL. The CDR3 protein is CASSQGGRGSYEQYF. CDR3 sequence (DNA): TGCGCCAGCAGCCAAGGAGGTAGGGGCTCCTACGAGCAGTACTTC.

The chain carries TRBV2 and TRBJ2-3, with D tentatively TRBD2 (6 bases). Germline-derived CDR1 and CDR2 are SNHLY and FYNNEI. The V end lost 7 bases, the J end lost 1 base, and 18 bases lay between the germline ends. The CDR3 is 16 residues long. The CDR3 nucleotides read TGTGCCAGCAACCTTAGGAGACCTAGCGGCACAGATACGCAGTATTTT. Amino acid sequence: CASNLRRPSGTDTQYF.

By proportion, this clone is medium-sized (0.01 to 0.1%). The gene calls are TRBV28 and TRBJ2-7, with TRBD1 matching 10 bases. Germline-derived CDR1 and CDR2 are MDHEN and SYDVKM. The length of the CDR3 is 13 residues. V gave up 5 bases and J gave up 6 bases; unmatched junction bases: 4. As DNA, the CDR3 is TGTGCCAGCAGTCCTCGACAGGGGGCCGAGCAGTACTTC. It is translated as CASSPRQGAEQYF.

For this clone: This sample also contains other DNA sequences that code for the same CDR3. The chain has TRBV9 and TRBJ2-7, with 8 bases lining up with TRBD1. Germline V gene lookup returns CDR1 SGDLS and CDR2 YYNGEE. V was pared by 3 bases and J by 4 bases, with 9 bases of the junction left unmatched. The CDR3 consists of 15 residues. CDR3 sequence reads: CASSAGQGAAYEQYF. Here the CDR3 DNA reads TGTGCCAGCAGCGCCGGGCAGGGGGCGGCATACGAGCAGTACTTC.

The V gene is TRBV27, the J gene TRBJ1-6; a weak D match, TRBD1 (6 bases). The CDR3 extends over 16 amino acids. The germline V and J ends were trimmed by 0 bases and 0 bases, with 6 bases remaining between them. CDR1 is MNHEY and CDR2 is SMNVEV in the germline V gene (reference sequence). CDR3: CASSLSDSSYNSPLHF. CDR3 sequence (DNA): TGTGCCAGCAGTTTATCGGACAGCTCCTATAATTCACCCCTCCACTTT.

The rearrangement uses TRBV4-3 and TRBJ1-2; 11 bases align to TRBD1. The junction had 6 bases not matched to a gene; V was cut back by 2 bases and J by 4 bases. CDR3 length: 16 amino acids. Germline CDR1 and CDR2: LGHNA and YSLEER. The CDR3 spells CASSQSDRGRSYGYTF. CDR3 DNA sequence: TGCGCCAGCAGCCAATCGGACAGGGGGCGTAGCTATGGCTACACCTTC.

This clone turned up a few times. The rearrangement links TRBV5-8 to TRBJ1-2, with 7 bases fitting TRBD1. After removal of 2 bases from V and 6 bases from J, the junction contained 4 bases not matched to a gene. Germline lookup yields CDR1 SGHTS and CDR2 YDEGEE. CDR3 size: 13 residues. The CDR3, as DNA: TGTGCCAGCAGCTTAGGGGGCACGGATGGCTACACCTTC. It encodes CASSLGGTDGYTF.

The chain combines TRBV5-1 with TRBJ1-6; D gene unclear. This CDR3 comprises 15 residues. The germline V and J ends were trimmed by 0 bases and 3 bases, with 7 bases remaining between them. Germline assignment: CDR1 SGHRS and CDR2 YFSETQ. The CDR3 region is CASSLDRGYNSPLHF. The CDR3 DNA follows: TGCGCCAGCAGCTTGGATCGGGGCTATAATTCACCCCTCCACTTT.

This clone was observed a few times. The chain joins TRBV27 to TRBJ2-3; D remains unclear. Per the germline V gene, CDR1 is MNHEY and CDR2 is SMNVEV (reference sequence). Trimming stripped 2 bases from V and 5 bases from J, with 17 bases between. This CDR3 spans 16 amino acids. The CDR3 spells CASSLTAPTGQDTQYF. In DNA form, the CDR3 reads TGTGCCAGCAGTTTAACGGCCCCGACTGGCCAAGATACGCAGTATTTT.

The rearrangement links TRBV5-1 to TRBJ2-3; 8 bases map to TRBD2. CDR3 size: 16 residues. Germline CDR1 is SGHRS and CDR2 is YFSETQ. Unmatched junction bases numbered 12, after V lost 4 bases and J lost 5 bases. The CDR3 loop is CASSPRPGLVVDTQYF. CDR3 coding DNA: TGCGCCAGCAGCCCAAGACCGGGACTAGTGGTAGATACGCAGTATTTT. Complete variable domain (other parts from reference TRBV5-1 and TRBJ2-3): KAGVTQTPRYLIKTRGQQVTLSCSPISGHRSVSWYQQTPGQGLQFLFEYFSETQRNKGNFPGRFSGRQFSNSRSEMNVSTLELGDSALYLCASSPRPGLVVDTQYFGPGTRLTVL.

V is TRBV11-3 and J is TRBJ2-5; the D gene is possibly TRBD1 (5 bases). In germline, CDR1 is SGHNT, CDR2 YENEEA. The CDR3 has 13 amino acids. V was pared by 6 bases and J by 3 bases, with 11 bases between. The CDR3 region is CASRKGPEETQYF. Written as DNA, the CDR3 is TGTGCCAGCAGAAAGGGGCCCGAAGAGACCCAGTACTTC.

The CDR3 here is CASRLGQGGSYNEQFF. Here the CDR3 DNA reads TGTGCCAGCAGACTTGGACAGGGGGGCTCCTACAATGAGCAGTTCTTC. The gene calls are TRBV11-1 and TRBJ2-1; 10 bases are shared with TRBD1. The trim removed 6 bases at V and 0 bases at J, leaving 5 bases unmatched. This CDR3 has 16 residues. Germline-derived CDR1 and CDR2 are SGHAT and FQDESV (reference sequence).

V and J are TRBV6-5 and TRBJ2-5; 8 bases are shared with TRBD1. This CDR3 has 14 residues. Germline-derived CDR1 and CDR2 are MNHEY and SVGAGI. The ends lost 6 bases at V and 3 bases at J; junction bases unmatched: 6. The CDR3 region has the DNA TGTGCCAGCAGCAGGGGGCTAGCAAAAGAGACCCAGTACTTC. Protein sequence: CASSRGLAKETQYF.

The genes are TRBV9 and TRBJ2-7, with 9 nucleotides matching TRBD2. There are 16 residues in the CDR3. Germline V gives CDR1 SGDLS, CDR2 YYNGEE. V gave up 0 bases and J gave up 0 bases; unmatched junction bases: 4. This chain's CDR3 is CASSVEASGTSYEQYF. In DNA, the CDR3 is TGTGCCAGCAGCGTAGAGGCTAGCGGGACCTCCTACGAGCAGTACTTC.

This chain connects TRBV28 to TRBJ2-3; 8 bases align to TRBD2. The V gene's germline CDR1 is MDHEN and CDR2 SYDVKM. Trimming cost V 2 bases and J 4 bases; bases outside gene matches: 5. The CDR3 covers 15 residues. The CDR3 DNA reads TGTGCCAGCAGTTTAGTGACGGGAGGGGCAGATACGCAGTATTTT. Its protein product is CASSLVTGGADTQYF.

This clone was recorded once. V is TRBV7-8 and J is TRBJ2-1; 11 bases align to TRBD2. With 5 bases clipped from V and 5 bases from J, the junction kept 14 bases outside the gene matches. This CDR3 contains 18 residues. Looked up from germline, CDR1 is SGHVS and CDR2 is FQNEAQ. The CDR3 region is CASSPGTSGGFYDNEQFF. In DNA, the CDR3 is TGTGCCAGCAGCCCTGGGACTAGCGGAGGATTTTATGACAATGAGCAGTTCTTC.

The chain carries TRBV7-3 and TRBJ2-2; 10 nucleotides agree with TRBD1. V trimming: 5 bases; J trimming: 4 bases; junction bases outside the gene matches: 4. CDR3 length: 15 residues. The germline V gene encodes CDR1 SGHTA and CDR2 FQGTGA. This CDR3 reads CASSPRDRGTGELFF. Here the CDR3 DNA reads TGTGCCAGCAGCCCCCGGGACAGGGGCACCGGGGAGCTGTTTTTT.

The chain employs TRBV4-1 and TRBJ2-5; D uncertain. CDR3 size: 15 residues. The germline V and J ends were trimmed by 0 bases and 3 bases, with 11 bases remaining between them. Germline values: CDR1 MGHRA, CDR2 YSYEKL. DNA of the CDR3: TGCGCCAGCAGCCAAGATTACTACCCCGAAGAGACCCAGTACTTC. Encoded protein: CASSQDYYPEETQYF.